This TCR beta chain appears in the sequencing data of a study of T cells in Graves' hyperthyroidism and ophthalmopathy. V trimming: 6 bases; J trimming: 5 bases; junction bases outside the gene matches: 20. The CDR3 contains 18 residues. Germline V gives CDR1 MNHNS, CDR2 SASEGT. This clonotype ranks as medium-sized. Reasons for excluding patients were uncontrolled infection, other autoimmune disease, pregnancy or lactation. Fresh peripheral blood, about 10 ml of it, supplied the PBMCs. It was RNA transcripts that yielded the amplified TCR beta CDR3 regions. Carried out on the TCR CDR3, a first-round RT-PCR used the HTBI primer set. TCRdb itself ran the multiplex PCR reads through MiXCR, one entry per CDR3 protein. The sample holds about 370,000 distinct CDR3 sequences; roughly 15% are singletons and the top ten take 15% to 20%.

The chain links TRBV6-1 to TRBJ2-7; TRBD2 matches at 9 bases. The receptor's source is a woman in her sixties with Graves' ophthalmopathy. The sample consisted of blood. The DNA for the CDR3 is TGTGCCAGCAGATACACAGGGGTTGGCGCGGGAGGGCCCCACGAGCAGTACTTC. It codes for CASRYTGVGAGGPHEQYF.